This entry features one TCR beta chain sequence. This clonotype was counted ten times or more. The antigen it recognizes is unknown. There are no base qualities to consult, and no much larger clone falls within one base. This entry comes from a study of early T cells in non-severe SARS-CoV-2 infection (dated by TCRdb to about 2021). Context from the whole study: Bulk RNA from unsorted whole blood was used for TCR sequencing, so alpha and beta chains could not be paired. Results the study describes overall, beyond this receptor: VDJdb matching was skewed toward anti-spike CD8 responses and likely underestimated virus-specific expansions by missing private and CD4 specificities.

V drops 1 base and J drops 4 bases, leaving 8 bases in between. The CDR3 spans 14 residues, from the cysteine through the phenylalanine. The DNA shown is the 42-base CDR3, in frame from base 1. The CDR1 and CDR2 encoded by the germline V gene are SGHTA and FQGTGA. Libraries were made using 5' RACE. Sequencing took place on a NextSeq 500. In the TCR library protocol, unique molecular identifiers were attached to individual cDNA molecules to correct for PCR bias and sequencing error. Both TCR alpha and beta chains were sequenced, and tight co-correlation was observed between alpha and beta sequence abundances in each sample. The authors' analysis ran thus. Decombinator V4 was used to perform V gene, J gene and CDR3 annotation of TCR sequences. TCRs were defined as expanded if a significant change between any two time points was detected under a Poisson model with p below 0.0001. TCR abundances were normalised to the total number of TCRs sequenced per sample and expressed as counts per million. MAIT TCRs were defined by TRAV1-2 paired with TRAJ12, TRAJ20 or TRAJ33, and iNKT TCRs by TRAV10 paired with TRAJ18. A search of VDJdb, accessed on 1 November 2021, was run for TCRs annotated to CMV, EBV and SARS-CoV-2, with TCRs annotated for multiple antigens excluded. TCRdb cleaned the public reads at Q25 with fastp, built clones with MiXCR and kept in-frame beta chains. Each CDR3 protein appears once, grouped with its most common genes and DNA. The V and J calls shown here were made by TCRdb, not taken from the authors' results. In this sample the table shows 25,000 to 30,000 distinct CDR3 sequences, 4.5% to 5.5% of which occur a single time. The leading ten clones occupy 10% of the sample.

Set within a cohort of healthcare workers in London, UK, this nested case-control study involved weekly PCR testing of nasopharyngeal swabs along with blood sampling. Between 23 and 31 March 2020, the week of the UK lockdown, healthcare workers were enrolled and then followed up weekly for as long as 16 weeks. This clonotype originated in an adult who was a healthcare worker with PCR-confirmed SARS-CoV-2 infection or an uninfected control (not recorded which). The chain joins TRBV7-3 to TRBJ1-3; TRBD1 is a weak D gene call, 5 bases matching. The sample comprised whole blood. The CDR3 loop reads CASSLSRGGNTIYF. DNA sequence: TGTGCCAGCAGCTTAAGCCGGGGCGGAAACACCATATATTTT.